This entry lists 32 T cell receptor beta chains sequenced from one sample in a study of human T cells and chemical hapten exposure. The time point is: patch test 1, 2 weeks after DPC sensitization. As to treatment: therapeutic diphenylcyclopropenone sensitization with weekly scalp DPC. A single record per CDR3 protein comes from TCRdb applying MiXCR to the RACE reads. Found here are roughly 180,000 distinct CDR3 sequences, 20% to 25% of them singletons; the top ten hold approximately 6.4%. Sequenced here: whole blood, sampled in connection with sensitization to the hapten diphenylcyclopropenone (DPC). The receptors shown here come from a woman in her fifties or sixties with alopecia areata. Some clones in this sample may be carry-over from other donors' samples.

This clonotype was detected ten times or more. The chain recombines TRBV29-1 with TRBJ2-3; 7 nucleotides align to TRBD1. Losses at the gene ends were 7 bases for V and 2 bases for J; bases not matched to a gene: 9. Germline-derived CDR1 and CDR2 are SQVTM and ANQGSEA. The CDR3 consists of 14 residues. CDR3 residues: CSGVDRPYTDTQYF. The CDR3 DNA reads TGCAGCGGGGTGGACAGGCCATACACAGATACGCAGTATTTT.

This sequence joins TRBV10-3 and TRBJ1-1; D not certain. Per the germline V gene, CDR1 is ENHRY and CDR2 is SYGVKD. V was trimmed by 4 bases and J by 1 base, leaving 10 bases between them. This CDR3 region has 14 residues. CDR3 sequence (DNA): TGTGCCATCAGTGGACGGCCAGGGAACACTGAAGCTTTCTTT. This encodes CAISGRPGNTEAFF.

CDR3 in DNA: TGCGCCAGCAGCTTGACCGGTGGTGGCGACGAGCAGTACTTC. Encoded protein: CASSLTGGGDEQYF. This chain uses TRBV5-1 with TRBJ2-7; D remains ambiguous. CDR1 and CDR2 (germline): SGHRS, YFSETQ. The CDR3 has 14 residues. Trimming removed 1 base from V and 5 bases from J, with 13 bases in between.

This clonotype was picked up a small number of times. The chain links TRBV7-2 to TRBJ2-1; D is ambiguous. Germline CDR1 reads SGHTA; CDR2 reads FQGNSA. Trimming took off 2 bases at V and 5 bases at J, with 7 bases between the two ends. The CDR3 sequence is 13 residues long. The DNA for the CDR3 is TGTGCCAGCAGCTTAAACACCCACAATGAGCAGTTCTTC. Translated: CASSLNTHNEQFF. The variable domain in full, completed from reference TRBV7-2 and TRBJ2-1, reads GAGVSQSPSNKVTEKGKDVELRCDPISGHTALYWYRQSLGQGLEFLIYFQGNSAPDKSGLPSDRFSAERTGGSVSTLTIQRTQQEDSAVYLCASSLNTHNEQFFGPGTRLTVL.

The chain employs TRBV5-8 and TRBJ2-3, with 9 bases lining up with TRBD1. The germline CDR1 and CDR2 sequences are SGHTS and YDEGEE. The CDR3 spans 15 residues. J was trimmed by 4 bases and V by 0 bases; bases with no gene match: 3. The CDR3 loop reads CASSLGTGVPDTQYF. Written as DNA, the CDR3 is TGTGCCAGCAGCTTGGGGACAGGGGTTCCAGATACGCAGTATTTT.

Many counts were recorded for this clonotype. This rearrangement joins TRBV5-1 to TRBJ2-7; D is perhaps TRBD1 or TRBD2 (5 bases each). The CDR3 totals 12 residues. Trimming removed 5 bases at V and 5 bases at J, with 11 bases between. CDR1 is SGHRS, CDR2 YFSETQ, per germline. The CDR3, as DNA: TGCGCCAGCAGTTTGAGAGGGGACGAGCAGTACTTC. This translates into CASSLRGDEQYF.

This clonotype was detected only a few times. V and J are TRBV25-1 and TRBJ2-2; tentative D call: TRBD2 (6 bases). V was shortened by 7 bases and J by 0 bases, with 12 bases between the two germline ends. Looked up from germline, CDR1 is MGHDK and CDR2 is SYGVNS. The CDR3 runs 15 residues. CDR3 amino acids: CASTHGGANTGELFF. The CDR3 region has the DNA TGTGCCAGCACCCATGGAGGGGCGAACACCGGGGAGCTGTTTTTT.

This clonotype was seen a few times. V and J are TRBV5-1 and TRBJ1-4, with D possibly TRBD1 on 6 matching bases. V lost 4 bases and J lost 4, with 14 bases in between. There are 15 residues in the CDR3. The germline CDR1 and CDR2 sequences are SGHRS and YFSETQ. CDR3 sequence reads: CASSTSGTLNEKLFF. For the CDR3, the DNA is TGCGCCAGCAGCACCTCCGGGACACTTAATGAAAAACTGTTTTTT.

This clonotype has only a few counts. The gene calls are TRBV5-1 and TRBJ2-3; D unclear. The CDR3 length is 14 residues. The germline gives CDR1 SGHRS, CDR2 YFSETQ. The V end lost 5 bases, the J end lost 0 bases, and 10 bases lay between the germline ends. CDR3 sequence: CASRGGTSTDTQYF. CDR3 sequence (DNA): TGCGCCAGCAGGGGCGGAACTAGCACAGATACGCAGTATTTT.

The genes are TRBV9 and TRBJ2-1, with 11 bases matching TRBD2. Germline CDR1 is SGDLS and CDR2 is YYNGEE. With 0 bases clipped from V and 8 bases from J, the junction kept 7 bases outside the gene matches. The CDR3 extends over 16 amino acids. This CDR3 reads CASSVGASGRSHEQFF. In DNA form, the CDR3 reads TGTGCCAGCAGCGTAGGGGCTAGCGGGAGGTCGCATGAGCAGTTCTTC.

In DNA form, the CDR3 reads TGTGCCAGCAGCTTAGCGGAAAGTGGACTACAAGAGACCCAGTACTTC. Protein sequence: CASSLAESGLQETQYF. The gene calls are TRBV7-9 and TRBJ2-5, with a tentative D call TRBD2 (6 bases). The CDR3 is 16 residues long. Germline lookup yields CDR1 SEHNR and CDR2 FQNEAQ (reference sequence). Trimming shortened V by 0 bases and J by 2 bases, and 13 bases separated the two germline ends.

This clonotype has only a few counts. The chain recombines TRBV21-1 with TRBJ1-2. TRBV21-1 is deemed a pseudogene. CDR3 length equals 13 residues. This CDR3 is CASSIDLWDCYTF. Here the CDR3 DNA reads TGTGCCAGCAGCATTGATTTGTGGGACTGTTACACCTTC.

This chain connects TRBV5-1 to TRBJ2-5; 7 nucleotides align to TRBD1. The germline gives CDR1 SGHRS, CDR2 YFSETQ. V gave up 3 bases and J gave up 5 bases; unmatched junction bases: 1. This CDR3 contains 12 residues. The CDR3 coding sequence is TGCGCCAGCAGCTACAGGGGTGAGACCCAGTACTTC. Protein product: CASSYRGETQYF.

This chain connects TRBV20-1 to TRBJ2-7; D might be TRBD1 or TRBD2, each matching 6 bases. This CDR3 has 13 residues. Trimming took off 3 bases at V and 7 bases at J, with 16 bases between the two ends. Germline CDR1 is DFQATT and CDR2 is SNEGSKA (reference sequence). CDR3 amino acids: CSARTGSRGEQYF. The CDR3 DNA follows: TGCAGTGCTAGGACCGGGAGCAGGGGTGAGCAGTACTTC.

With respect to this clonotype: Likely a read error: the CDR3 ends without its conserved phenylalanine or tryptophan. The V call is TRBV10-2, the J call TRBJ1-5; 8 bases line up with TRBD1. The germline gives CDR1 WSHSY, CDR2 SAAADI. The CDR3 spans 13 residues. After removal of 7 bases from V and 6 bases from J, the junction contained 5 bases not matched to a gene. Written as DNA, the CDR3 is TGCGCCAGCAACGACAGGGGAGGTCAGCCCCAGCATCTT. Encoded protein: CASNDRGGQPQHL.

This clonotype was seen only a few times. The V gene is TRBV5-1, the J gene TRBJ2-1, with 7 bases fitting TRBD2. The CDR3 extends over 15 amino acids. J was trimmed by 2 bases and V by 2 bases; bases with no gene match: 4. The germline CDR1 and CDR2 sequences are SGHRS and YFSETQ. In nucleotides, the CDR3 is TGCGCCAGCAGCTTTTCCGGGACTACCTACAATGAGCAGTTCTTC. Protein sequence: CASSFSGTTYNEQFF.

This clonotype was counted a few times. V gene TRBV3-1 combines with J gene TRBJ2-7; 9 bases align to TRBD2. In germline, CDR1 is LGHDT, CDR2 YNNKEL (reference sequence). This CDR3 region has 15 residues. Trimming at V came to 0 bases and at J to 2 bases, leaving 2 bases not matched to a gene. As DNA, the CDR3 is TGTGCCAGCAGCCAAGATGCTAGCGGGGCCTACGAGCAGTACTTC. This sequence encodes CASSQDASGAYEQYF.

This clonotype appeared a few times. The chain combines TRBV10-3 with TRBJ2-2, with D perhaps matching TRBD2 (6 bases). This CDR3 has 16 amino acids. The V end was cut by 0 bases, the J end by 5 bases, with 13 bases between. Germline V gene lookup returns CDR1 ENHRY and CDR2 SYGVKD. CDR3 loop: CAISESRRERTGELFF. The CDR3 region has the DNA TGTGCCATCAGTGAGTCGAGGAGGGAGCGAACCGGGGAGCTGTTTTTT.

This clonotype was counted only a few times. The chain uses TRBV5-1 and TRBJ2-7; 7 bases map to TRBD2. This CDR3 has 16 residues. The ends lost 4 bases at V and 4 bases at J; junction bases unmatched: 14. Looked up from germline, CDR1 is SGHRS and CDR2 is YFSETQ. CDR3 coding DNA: TGCGCCAGCAGCGCGGACCCAAGCGGGATGGCATACGAGCAGTACTTC. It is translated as CASSADPSGMAYEQYF.

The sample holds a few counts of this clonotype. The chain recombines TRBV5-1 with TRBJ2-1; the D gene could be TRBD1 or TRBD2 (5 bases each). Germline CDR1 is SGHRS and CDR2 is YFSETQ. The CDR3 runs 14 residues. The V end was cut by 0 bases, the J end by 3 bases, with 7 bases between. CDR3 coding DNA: TGCGCCAGCAGCTTGGCGGGACGCTACAATGAGCAGTTCTTC. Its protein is CASSLAGRYNEQFF.

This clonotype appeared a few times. The CDR3 nucleotides are TGTGCCAGCAGTTACTCGCTTACAGGGATTCCCACTGAAGCTTTCTTT. It codes for CASSYSLTGIPTEAFF. This chain uses TRBV6-2 or TRBV6-3 with TRBJ1-1; D might be TRBD1 (6 bases). Trimming removed 0 bases at V and 4 bases at J, with 15 bases between. The germline V gene has CDR1 MNHEY and CDR2 SVGEGT. The length of the CDR3 is 16 residues.

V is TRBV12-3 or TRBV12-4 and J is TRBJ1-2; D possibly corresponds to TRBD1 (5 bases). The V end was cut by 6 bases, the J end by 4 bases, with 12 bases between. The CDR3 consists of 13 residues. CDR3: CASSRGTAYGYTF. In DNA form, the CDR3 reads TGTGCCAGCAGCCGAGGGACGGCCTATGGCTACACCTTC.

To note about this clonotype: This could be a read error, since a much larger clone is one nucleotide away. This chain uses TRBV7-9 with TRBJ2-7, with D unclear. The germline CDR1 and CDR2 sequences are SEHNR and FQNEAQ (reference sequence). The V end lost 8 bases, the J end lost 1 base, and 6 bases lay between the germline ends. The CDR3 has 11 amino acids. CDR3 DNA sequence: TGTGCCAGCGGTTTGTCCTACGAGCAGTACTTC. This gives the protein CASGLSYEQYF.

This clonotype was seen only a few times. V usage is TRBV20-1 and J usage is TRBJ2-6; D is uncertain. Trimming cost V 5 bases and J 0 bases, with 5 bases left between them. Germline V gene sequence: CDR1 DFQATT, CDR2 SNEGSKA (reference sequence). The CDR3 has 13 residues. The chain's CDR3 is CSAVNSGANVLTF. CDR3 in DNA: TGCAGTGCTGTTAACTCTGGGGCCAACGTCCTGACTTTC.

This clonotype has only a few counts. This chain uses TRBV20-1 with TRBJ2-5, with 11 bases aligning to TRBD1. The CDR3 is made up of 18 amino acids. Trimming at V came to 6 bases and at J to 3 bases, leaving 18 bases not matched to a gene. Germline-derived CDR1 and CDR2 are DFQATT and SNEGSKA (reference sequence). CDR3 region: CSASPTSLDRGLKETQYF. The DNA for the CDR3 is TGCAGTGCCAGCCCCACATCCCTGGACAGGGGGCTCAAAGAGACCCAGTACTTC.

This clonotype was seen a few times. DNA of the CDR3: TGCAGCGTTGAAGAAGCTCCGGGGAACACCGGGGAGCTGTTTTTT. This translates into CSVEEAPGNTGELFF. V and J are TRBV29-1 and TRBJ2-2; D call uncertain. The germline CDR1 and CDR2 sequences are SQVTM and ANQGSEA. V lost 0 bases and J lost 1, with 9 bases in between. CDR3 length equals 15 residues.

CDR3 loop: CSARTTGAQGEEQYF. The DNA of the CDR3 is TGCAGTGCTAGAACCACAGGGGCGCAGGGTGAGGAGCAGTACTTC. This rearrangement joins TRBV20-1 to TRBJ2-7; 7 nucleotides agree with TRBD1. The V gene end was trimmed by 2 bases and the J gene end by 7 bases; junction bases not matched to a gene: 14. The CDR3 totals 15 residues. Germline CDR1 is DFQATT and CDR2 is SNEGSKA (reference sequence).

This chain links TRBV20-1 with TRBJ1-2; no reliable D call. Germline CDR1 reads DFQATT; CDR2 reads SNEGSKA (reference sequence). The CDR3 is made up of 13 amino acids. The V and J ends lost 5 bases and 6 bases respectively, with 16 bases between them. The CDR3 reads CSASVRTADGYTF. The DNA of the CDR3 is TGCAGTGCTTCAGTAAGGACCGCGGATGGCTACACCTTC.

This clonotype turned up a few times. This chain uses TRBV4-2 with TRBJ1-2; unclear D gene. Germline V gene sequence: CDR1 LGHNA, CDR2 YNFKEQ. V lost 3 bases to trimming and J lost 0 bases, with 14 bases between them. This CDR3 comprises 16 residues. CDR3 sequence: CASSQTPREANYGYTF. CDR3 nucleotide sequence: TGTGCCAGCAGCCAGACCCCGAGGGAAGCTAACTATGGCTACACCTTC.

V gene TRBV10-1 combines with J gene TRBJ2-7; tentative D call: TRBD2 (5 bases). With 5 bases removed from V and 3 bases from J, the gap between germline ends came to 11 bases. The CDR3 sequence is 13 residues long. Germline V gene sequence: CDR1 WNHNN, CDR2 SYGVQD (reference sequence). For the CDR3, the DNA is TGCGCCAGCAGTCCCCGGGGTAGCTACGAGCAGTACTTC. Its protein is CASSPRGSYEQYF.

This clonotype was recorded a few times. The CDR3 region has the DNA TGTGCCACCAGTGGGGCGAAGGCGAGTTCCTACAATGAGCAGTTCTTC. The encoded protein is CATSGAKASSYNEQFF. The chain is built from TRBV24-1 and TRBJ2-1; D gene uncertain. The CDR3 runs 16 residues. Germline CDR1 is KGHDR and CDR2 is SFDVKD. The V end lost 5 bases, the J end lost 1 base, and 14 bases lay between the germline ends.

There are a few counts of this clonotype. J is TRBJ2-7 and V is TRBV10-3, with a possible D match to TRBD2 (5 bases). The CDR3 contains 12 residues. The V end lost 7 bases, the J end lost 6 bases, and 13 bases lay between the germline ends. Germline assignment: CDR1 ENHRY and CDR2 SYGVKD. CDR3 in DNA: TGTGCCATCAATCAACTAGAGGGCGAGCAGTACTTC. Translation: CAINQLEGEQYF.